The source of this T cell receptor beta chain is a study of regulatory T cells in long-lasting Graves disease. As to time point: newly diagnosed GD, antithyroid drugs for less than 3 months. From RNA extracted from PBMCs, the TCR library was made. The CDR3 sequence is 16 residues long. V was pared by 4 bases and J by 3 bases, with 7 bases of the junction left unmatched. The V gene's germline CDR1 is KGHDR and CDR2 SFDVKD. In building TCR beta libraries, iRepertoire HTBI primers were used together with Arm-PCR of CDR3 regions. A single record per CDR3 protein comes from TCRdb applying MiXCR to the multiplex PCR reads. This table holds approximately 540,000 distinct CDR3 sequences, about 12% found once. This clonotype appeared many times. A further study also used this sample, focusing on T cells in Graves' hyperthyroidism and ophthalmopathy.

The rearrangement joins TRBV24-1 to TRBJ2-1; 8 bases are shared with TRBD2. This clonotype originated in a woman younger than 45 with Graves disease. Sequenced here: peripheral blood mononuclear cells (PBMCs), sampled at new diagnosis, from a patient treated with antithyroid drugs. CDR3 DNA: TGTGCCACCAGTGACCCCGGGCTAGCGGGCTACAATGAGCAGTTCTTC. Protein sequence: CATSDPGLAGYNEQFF.